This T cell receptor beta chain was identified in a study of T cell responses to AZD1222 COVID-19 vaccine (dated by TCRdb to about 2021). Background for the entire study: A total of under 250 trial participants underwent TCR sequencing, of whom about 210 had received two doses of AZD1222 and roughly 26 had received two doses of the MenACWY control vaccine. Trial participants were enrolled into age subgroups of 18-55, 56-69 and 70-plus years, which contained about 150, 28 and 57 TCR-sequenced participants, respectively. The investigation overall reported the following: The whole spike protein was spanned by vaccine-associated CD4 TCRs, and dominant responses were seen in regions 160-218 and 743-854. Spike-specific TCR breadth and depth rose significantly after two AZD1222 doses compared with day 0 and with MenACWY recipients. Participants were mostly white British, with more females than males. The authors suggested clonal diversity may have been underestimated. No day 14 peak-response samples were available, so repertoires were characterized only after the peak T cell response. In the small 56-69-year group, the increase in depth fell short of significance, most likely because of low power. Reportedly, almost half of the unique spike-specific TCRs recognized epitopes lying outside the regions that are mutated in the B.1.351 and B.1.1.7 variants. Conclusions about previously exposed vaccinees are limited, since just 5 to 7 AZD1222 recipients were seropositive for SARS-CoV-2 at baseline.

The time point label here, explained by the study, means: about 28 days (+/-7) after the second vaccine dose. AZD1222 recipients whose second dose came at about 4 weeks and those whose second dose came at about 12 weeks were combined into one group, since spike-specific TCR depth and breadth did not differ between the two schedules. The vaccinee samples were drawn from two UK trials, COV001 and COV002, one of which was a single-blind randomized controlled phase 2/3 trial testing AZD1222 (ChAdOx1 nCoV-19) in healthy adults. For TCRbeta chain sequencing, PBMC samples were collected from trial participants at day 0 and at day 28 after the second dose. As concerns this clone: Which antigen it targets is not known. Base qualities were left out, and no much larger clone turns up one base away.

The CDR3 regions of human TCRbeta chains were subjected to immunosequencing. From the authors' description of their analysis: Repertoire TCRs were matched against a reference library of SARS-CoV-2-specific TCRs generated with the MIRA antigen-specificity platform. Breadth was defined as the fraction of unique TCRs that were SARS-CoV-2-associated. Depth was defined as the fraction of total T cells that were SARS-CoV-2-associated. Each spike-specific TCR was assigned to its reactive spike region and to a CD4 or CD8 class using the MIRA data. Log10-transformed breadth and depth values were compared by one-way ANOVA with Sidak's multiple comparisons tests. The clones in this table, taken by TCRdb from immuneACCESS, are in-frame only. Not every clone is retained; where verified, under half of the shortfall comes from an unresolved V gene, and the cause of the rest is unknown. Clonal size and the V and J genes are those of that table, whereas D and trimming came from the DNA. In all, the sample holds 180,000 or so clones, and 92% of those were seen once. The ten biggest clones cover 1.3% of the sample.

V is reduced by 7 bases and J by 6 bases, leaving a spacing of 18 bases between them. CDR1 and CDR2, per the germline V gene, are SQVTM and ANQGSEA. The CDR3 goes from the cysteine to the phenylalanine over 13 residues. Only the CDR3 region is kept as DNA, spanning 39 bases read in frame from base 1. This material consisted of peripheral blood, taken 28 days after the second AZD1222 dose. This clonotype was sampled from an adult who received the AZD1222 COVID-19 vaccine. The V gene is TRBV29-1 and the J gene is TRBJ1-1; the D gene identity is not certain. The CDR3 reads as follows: CSGREWKGPEAFF. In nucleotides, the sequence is TGCAGCGGCCGTGAGTGGAAGGGCCCTGAAGCTTTCTTT.